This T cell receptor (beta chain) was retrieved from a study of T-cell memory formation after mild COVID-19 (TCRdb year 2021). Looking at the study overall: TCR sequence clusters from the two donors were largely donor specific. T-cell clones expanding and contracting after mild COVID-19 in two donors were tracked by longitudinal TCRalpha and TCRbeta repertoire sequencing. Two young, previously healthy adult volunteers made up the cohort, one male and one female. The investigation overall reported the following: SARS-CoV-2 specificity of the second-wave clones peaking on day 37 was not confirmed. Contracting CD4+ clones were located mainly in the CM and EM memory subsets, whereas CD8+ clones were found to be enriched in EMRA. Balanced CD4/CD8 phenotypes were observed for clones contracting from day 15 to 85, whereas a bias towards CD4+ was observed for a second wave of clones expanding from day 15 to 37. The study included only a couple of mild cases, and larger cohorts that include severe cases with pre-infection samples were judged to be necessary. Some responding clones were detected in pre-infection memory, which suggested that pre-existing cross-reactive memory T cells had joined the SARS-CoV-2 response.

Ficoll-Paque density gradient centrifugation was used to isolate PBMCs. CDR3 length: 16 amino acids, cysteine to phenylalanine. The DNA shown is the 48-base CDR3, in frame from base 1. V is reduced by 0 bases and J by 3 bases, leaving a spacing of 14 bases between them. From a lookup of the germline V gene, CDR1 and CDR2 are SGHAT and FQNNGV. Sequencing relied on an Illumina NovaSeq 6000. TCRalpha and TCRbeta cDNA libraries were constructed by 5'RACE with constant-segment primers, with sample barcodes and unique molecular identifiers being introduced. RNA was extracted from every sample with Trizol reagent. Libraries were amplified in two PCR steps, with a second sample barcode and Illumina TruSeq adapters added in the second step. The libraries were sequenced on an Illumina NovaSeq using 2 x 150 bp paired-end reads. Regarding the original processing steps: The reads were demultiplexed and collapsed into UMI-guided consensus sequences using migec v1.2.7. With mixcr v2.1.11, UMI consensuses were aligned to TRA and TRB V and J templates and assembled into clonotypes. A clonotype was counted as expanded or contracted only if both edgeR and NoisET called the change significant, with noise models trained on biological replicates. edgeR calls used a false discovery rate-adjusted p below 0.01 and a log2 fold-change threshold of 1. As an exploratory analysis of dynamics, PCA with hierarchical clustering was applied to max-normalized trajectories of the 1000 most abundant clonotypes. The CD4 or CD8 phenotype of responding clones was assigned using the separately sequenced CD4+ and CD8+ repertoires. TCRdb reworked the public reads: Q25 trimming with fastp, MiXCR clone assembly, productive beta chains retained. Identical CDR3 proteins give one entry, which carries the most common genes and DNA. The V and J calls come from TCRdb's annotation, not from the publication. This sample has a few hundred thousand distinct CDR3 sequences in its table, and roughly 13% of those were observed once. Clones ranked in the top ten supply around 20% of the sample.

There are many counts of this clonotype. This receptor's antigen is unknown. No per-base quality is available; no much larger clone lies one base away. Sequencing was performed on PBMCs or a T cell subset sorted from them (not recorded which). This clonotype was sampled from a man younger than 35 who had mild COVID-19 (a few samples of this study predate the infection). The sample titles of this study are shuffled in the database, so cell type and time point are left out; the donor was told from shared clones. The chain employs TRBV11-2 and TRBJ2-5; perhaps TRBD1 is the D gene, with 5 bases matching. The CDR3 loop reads CASSLDNRAREETQYF. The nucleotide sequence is TGTGCCAGCAGCTTAGATAATAGGGCCAGGGAAGAGACCCAGTACTTC. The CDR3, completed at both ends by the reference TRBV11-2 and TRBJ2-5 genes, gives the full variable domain EAGVAQSPRYKIIEKRQSVAFWCNPISGHATLYWYQQILGQGPKLLIQFQNNGVVDDSQLPKDRFSAERLKGVDSTLKIQPAKLEDSAVYLCASSLDNRAREETQYFGPGTRLLVL.